A single T cell receptor beta chain is shown here with its context. The V gene's germline CDR1 is ENHRY and CDR2 SYGVKD. Trimming pared 2 bases from V and 2 bases from J, leaving 6 bases between. The length of the CDR3 is 13 residues. Original processing methods: Reference gene primer amplification gave estimated nucleated cell counts. Produced via immunoSEQ multiplex PCR; TCRdb's table is partial and in-frame only. The V and J calls and clone size were taken over from that table, and D and trimming were inferred from the DNA. Of a few hundred thousand clones listed, 88% are singletons. The data stem from a study of blood T cell repertoires in COVID-19. Donors were grouped by their self-reported clinical history. Two consecutive negative NP/OP PCR tests, clearance, or resolved symptoms defined Cohort 3 recovery.

The clonotype originates from a woman aged 18-29 years who had recovered from COVID-19. The sequenced material came from PBMCs or T cells enriched from blood (not recorded which). The rearrangement uses TRBV10-3 and TRBJ1-1; no firm D call. CDR3 nucleotide sequence: TGTGCCATCAGTGAGCGGGGAAACACTGAAGCTTTCTTT. It is translated as CAISERGNTEAFF.